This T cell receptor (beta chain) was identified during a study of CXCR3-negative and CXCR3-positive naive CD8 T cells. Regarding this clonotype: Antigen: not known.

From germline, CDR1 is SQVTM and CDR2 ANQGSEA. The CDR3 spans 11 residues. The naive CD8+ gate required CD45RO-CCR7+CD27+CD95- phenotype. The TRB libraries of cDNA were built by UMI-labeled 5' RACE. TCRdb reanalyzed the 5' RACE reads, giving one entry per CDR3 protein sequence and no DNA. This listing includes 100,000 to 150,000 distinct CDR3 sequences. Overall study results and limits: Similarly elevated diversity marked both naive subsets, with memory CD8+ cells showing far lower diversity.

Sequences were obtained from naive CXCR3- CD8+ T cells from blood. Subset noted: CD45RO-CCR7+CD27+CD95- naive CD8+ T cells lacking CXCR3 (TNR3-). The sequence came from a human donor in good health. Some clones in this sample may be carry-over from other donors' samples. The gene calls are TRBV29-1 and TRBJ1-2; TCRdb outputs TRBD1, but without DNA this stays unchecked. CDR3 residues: CSAPIWGGYTF.